This TCR beta chain was identified in a study of shared clonotypes between healthy human individuals. Profiled with immunoSEQ multiplex PCR; TCRdb holds only in-frame clones, not every one. This sample has approximately 2.5 million clones, with around 90% found just once. The V gene's germline CDR1 is SGHDT and CDR2 YYEEEE. Germline trimming cut 3 bases from V and 8 bases from J; bases unmatched to any gene: 5. The CDR3 is 15 residues long. Sequencing used naive CD4+ T cells sorted from blood. Subset denoted: CD45RA+ positively selected. The chain employs TRBV5-6 and TRBJ1-6, with 10 bases matching TRBD1. This receptor was identified in a man younger than 35 in good health. The CDR3 is CASSSLTGGHSPLHF. For the CDR3, the DNA is TGTGCCAGCAGCTCGCTGACAGGGGGCCATTCACCCCTCCACTTT. Supplemented by reference TRBV5-6 and TRBJ1-6, the full variable domain reads DAGVTQSPTHLIKTRGQQVTLRCSPKSGHDTVSWYQQALGQGPQFIFQYYEEEERQRGNFPDRFSGHQFPNYSSELNVNALLLGDSALYLCASSSLTGGHSPLHFGNGTRLTVT.